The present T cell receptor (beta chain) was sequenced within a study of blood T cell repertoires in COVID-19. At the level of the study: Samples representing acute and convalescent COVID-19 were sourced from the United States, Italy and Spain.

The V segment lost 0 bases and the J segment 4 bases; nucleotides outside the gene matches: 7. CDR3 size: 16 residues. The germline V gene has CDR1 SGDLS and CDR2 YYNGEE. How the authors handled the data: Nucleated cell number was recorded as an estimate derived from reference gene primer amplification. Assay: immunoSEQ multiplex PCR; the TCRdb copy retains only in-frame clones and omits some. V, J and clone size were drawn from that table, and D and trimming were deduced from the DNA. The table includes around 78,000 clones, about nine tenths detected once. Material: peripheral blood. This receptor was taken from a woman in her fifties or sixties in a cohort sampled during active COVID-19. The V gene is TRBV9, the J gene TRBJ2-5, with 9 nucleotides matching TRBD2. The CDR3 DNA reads TGTGCCAGCAGCGTAGTTCCTAGCGGGATGCGAGAGACCCAGTACTTC. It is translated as CASSVVPSGMRETQYF.